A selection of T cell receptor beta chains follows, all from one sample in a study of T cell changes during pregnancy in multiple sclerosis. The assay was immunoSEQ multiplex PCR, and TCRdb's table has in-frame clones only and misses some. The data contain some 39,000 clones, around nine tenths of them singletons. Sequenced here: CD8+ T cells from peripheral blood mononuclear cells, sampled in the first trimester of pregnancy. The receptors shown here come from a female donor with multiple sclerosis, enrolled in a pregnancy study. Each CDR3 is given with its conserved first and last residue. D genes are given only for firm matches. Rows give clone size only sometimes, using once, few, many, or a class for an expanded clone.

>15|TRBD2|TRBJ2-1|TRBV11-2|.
TGTGCCAGCAGAACTAGCGAGGTCTCCTACAATGAGCAGTTCTTC
CASRTSEVSYNEQFF
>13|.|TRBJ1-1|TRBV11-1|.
TGTGCCAGCGGACAGACTACTAACACTGAAGCTTTCTTT
CASGQTTNTEAFF
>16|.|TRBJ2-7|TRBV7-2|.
TGTGCCAGCAGCCCCTGGGAGGTGGGCCGTTCCTACGAGCAGTACTTC
CASSPWEVGRSYEQYF
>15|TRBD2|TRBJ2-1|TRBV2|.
TGTGCCAGCAGTGCTCCCAGCGGGGGTTACAATGAGCAGTTCTTC
CASSAPSGGYNEQFF
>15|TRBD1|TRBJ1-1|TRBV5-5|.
TGTGCCAGCAGCTCTAGCCCGACAGGGAGCACTGAAGCTTTCTTT
CASSSSPTGSTEAFF
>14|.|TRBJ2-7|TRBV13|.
TGTGCCAGCAGCTCAGGACAGAACCTCCTCGAGCAGTACTTC
CASSSGQNLLEQYF
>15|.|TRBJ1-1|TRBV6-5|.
TGTGCCAGCAGGTTTAGGGGCCTAACGAACACTGAAGCTTTCTTT
CASRFRGLTNTEAFF
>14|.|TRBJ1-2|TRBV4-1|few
TGCGCCAGCAGCCAAGCCAGGGGTGGGTATGGCTACACCTTC
CASSQARGGYGYTF
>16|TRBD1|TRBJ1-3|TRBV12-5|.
TGTGCTAGTGGTTTGGGACAGGGTTCGGCTGGAAACACCATATATTTT
CASGLGQGSAGNTIYF
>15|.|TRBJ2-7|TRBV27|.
TGTGCCAGCAGTTGGGCGTGGCGGGCATCCTACGAGCAGTACTTC
CASSWAWRASYEQYF
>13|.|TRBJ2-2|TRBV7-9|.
TGTGCCAGCAGCTTAGGAGTGGCCGGGGAGCTGTTTTTT
CASSLGVAGELFF
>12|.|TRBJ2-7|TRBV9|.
TGTGCCAGCAGCGCGGACAGCTACGAGCAGTACTTC
CASSADSYEQYF
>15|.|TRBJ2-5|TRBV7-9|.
TGTGCCAGCAGCTTAGTCCTAGCACTCCAAGAGACCCAGTACTTC
CASSLVLALQETQYF
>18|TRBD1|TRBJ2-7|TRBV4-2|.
TGTGCCAGCAGTGGACCCGCCCGGGGACAGGGACCAGTTTACGAGCAGTACTTC
CASSGPARGQGPVYEQYF
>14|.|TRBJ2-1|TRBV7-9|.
TGTGCCAGCAGCTTACGGGGTACTGCGGATGAGCAGTTCTTC
CASSLRGTADEQFF
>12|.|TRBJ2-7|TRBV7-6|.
TGTGCCAGCAGCTTAGATGTCAGGGAGCAGTACTTC
CASSLDVREQYF
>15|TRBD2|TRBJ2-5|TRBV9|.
TGTGCCAGCAGCGGGCGGGGGGCGTACCAAGAGACCCAGTACTTC
CASSGRGAYQETQYF
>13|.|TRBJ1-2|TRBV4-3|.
TGCGCCAGCAGCCAAGAGACAGCCTATGGCTACACCTTC
CASSQETAYGYTF
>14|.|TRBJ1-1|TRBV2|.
TGTGCCAGCAGTGAAATACAGGGCGTTGGTGAAGCTTTCTTT
CASSEIQGVGEAFF
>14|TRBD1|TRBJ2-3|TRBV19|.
TGTGCCAGTAGTGTGGCGACAGGGTGGAATACGCAGTATTTT
CASSVATGWNTQYF